This T cell receptor beta chain was captured in a study of blood T cell repertoires in COVID-19. Profiled with immunoSEQ multiplex PCR; TCRdb holds only in-frame clones, not every one. Of a few hundred thousand clones in the sample, about 87% were seen once. Germline values: CDR1 MNHEY, CDR2 SMNVEV (reference sequence). The CDR3 is 13 amino acids. V lost 10 bases, J lost 2 bases, and 14 bases lay in between. The sequenced material came from PBMCs or T cells enriched from blood (not recorded which). The chain carries TRBV27 and TRBJ1-2; the D gene is possibly TRBD1 (6 bases). The TCR sequence derives from a woman between 45 and 65 years old who had recovered from COVID-19. CDR3 residues: CAIRNRENYGYTF. The CDR3 coding sequence is TGTGCCATCAGGAACAGGGAGAACTATGGCTACACCTTC.